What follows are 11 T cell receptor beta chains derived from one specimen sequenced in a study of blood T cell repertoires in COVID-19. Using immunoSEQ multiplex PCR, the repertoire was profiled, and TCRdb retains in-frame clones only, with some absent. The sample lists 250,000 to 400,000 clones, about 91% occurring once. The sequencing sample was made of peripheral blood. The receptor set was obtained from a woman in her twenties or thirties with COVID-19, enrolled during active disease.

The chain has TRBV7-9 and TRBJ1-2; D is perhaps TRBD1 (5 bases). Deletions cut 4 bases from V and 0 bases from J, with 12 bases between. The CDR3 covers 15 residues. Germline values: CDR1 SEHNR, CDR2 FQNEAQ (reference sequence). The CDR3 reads CASSSRQLANYGYTF. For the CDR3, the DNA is TGTGCCAGCAGCTCCAGACAGTTAGCTAACTATGGCTACACCTTC.

In DNA form, the CDR3 reads TGTGCCAGCAGCTCGCAACACGGACTAGCGGGGGGTCAGAATGAGCAGTTCTTC. This encodes CASSSQHGLAGGQNEQFF. V usage is TRBV11-2 and J usage is TRBJ2-1, with TRBD2 matching 14 bases. Germline assignment: CDR1 SGHAT and CDR2 FQNNGV. Trimming at V came to 4 bases and at J to 7 bases, leaving 12 bases not matched to a gene. The CDR3 covers 18 residues.

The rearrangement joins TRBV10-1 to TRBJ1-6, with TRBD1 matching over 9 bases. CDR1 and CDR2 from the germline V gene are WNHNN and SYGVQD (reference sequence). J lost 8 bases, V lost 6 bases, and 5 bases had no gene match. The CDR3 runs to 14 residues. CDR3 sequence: CASSAGTGHSPLHF. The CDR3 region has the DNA TGCGCCAGCAGCGCCGGGACAGGGCATTCACCCCTCCACTTT.

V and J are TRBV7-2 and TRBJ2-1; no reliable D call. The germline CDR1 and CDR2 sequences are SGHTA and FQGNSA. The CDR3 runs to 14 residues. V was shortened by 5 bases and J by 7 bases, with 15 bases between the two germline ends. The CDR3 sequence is CASSLGPGPNEQFF. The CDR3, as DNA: TGTGCCAGCAGCCTAGGTCCAGGCCCAAATGAGCAGTTCTTC. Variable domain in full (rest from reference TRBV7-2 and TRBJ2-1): GAGVSQSPSNKVTEKGKDVELRCDPISGHTALYWYRQSLGQGLEFLIYFQGNSAPDKSGLPSDRFSAERTGGSVSTLTIQRTQQEDSAVYLCASSLGPGPNEQFFGPGTRLTVL.

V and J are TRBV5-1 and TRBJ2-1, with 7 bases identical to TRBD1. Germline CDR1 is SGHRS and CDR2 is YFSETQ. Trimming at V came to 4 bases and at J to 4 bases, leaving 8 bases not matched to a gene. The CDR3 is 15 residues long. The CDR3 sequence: CASSGEQGTYNEQFF. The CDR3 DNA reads TGCGCCAGCAGCGGGGAACAGGGGACATACAATGAGCAGTTCTTC.

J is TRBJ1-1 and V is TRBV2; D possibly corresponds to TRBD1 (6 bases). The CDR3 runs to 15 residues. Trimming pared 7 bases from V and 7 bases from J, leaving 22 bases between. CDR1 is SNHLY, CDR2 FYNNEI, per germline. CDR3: CASMPITGFSDEAFF. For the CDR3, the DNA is TGTGCCAGCATGCCGATTACAGGGTTCTCAGATGAAGCTTTCTTT.

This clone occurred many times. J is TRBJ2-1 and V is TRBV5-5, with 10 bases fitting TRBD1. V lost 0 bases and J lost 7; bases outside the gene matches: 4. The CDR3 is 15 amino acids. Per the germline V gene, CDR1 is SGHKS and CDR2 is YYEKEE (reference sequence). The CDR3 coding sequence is TGTGCCAGCAGCTTGGTGGGACAGGGGAGGAATGAGCAGTTCTTC. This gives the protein CASSLVGQGRNEQFF.

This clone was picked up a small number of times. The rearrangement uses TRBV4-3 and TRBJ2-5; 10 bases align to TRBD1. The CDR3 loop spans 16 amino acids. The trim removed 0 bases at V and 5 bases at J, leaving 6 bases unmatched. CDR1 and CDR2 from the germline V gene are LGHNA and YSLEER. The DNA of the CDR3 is TGCGCCAGCAGCCAAGATGGAGGACAGGGGGGGGAGACCCAGTACTTC. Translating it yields CASSQDGGQGGETQYF.

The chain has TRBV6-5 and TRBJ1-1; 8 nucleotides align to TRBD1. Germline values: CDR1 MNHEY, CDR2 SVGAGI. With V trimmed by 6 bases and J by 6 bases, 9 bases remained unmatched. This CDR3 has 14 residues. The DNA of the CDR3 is TGTGCCAGCAGCCTGGGACAGGTGGGCGCTGAAGCTTTCTTT. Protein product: CASSLGQVGAEAFF.

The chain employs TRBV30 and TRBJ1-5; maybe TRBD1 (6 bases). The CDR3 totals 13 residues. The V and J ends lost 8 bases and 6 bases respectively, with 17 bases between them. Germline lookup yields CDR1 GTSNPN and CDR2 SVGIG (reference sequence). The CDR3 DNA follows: TGTGCCAGCCCGTCAGGGGCGGGTCAGCCCCAGCATTTT. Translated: CASPSGAGQPQHF.

The CDR3 coding sequence is TGTGCCAGCAGCCCACAGACGGCGAACACTGAAGCTTTCTTT. Residues: CASSPQTANTEAFF. The chain carries TRBV9 and TRBJ1-1; D unresolved. In germline, CDR1 is SGDLS, CDR2 YYNGEE. This CDR3 has 14 amino acids. Trimming removed 4 bases from V and 1 base from J, with 11 bases in between.